This T cell receptor beta chain was identified during a study of cytomegalovirus exposure and HLA in healthy donors. The CDR3 extends over 13 amino acids. The germline V gene encodes CDR1 SNHLY and CDR2 FYNNEI. The V gene lost 8 bases and the J gene lost 0 bases, with 11 bases spanning the gap. Primers: 60 Vbeta forward and 13 Jbeta reverse. The repertoire was sequenced with immunoSEQ multiplex PCR; TCRdb's copy has only in-frame clones and lacks some. The sample lists 37,000 or so clones, 80% to 90% seen once, with about 9.3% in the top ten. The TCR comes from a woman in her thirties or forties in good health and CMV-seronegative. This chain uses TRBV2 with TRBJ2-7; weak D call: TRBD2 (6 bases). The sample taken for sequencing was PBMCs. Here the CDR3 DNA reads TGTGCCAGCGGGAGGCTCATCTCCTACGAGCAGTACTTC. It translates to CASGRLISYEQYF.